This T cell receptor (beta chain) originates from a study of Siglec-9 on CD8 T cells in melanoma (dated by TCRdb to the late 2010s). Study-wide context: In this study, researchers looked at how Siglec-9 is expressed on CD8+ T cells and what Siglec-9 does to regulate T cells within the melanoma tumor microenvironment.

The library came from the immunoSEQ multiplex PCR assay. Not all clones reach the TCRdb copy of this immuneACCESS table, which keeps in-frame sequences only. Checked studies attribute under half of the gap to unresolved V genes and leave the rest unexplained. The sample table shows more than 30,000 clones, and roughly 80% are seen once. The top ten clones comprise roughly 1.8% of the sample. General findings and caveats noted by the study authors: According to the reported findings, Siglec-9 marked and regulated a subset of effector memory CD8+ T cells that seemed to build up inside melanoma tumors.

Measured from the cysteine to the phenylalanine, the CDR3 is 13 residues long. Only the CDR3 DNA is retained, 39 bases long and in frame from the first base. According to the germline V gene, CDR1 reads WSHSY and CDR2 reads SAAADI. V is pared back by 7 bases and J by 0 bases, with 9 bases lying between the germline termini. Comments on this clone: Its cognate antigen has yet to be identified. No much larger clone is present one base from it, and per-base qualities are unavailable.

Recombination joined TRBV10-2 with TRBJ1-1, with TRBD1 perhaps the D gene, on 6 matching bases. This TCR derives from a human donor in good health. The sample taken for sequencing was Siglec-9- CD8+ T cells sorted from blood. The cell subset or site tag for this specimen amounts to: CD8 T cells lacking Siglec-9. The CDR3 protein is CASTQGLNTEAFF. The nucleotide sequence reads as follows: TGCGCCAGCACTCAGGGGTTGAACACTGAAGCTTTCTTT.